Listed here is a single TCR beta chain. Bulk libraries came from a prior protocol with listed TCR primers. TCRdb itself ran the PCR reads through MiXCR, one entry per CDR3 protein. Of about 320,000 distinct CDR3 sequences listed, around a fifth are singletons. This sample is drawn from a study of molecular identifiers for immune sequencing clone quantification. V was pared by 4 bases and J by 5 bases, with 9 bases between. Germline V gives CDR1 SGHDT, CDR2 YYEEEE. The CDR3 covers 13 residues. The clonotype was recovered from a human donor in good health. Some libraries in this study had Jurkat cell RNA spiked in. The sequencing input was naive CD8+ T cells from blood, with Jurkat cell RNA spiked in. Subset in this sample: FACS-sorted CD8+CD4-CCR7+CD45RA+ naive T cells. The rearrangement links TRBV5-6 to TRBJ2-2, with D uncertain. The CDR3 protein is CASSRAGTGELFF. Written as DNA, the CDR3 is TGTGCCAGCAGCCGTGCCGGAACCGGGGAGCTGTTTTTT.